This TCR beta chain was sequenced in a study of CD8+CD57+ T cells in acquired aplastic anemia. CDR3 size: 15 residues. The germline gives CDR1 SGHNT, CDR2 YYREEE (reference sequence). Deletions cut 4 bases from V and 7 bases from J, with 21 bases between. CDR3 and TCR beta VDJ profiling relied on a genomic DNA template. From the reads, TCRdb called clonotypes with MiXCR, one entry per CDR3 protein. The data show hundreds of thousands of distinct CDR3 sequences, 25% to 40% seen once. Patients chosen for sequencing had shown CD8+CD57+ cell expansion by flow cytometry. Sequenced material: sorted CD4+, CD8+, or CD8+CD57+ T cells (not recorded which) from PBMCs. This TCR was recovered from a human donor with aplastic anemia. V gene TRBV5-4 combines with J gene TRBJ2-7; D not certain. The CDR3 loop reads CASSDRALLSKEQYF. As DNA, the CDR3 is TGTGCCAGCAGCGACCGGGCCCTACTATCCAAAGAGCAGTACTTC.